The entry below describes one TCR beta chain. The record originates from a study of T-cell reconstitution after alpha-beta-depleted transplantation in children. As it was prepared, the TCRbeta library received unique molecular identifiers. TCRdb called the PCR reads again in MiXCR, with one record for every CDR3 protein. This table has hundreds of thousands of distinct CDR3 sequences, roughly 10% appearing once. Germline values: CDR1 DFQATT, CDR2 SNEGSKA (reference sequence). The ends lost 3 bases at V and 6 bases at J; junction bases unmatched: 10. This CDR3 has 14 amino acids. This sequence originates from a human donor who donated a stem cell graft to a child with acute lymphoblastic leukemia. Sequenced material: PBMCs from the stem cell graft donor, taken from the stem cell graft. This rearrangement joins TRBV20-1 to TRBJ2-7; 8 bases agree with TRBD2. CDR3: CSASPSGGSSEQYF. The CDR3 DNA reads TGCAGTGCTAGTCCGAGCGGGGGCTCTAGCGAGCAGTACTTC.